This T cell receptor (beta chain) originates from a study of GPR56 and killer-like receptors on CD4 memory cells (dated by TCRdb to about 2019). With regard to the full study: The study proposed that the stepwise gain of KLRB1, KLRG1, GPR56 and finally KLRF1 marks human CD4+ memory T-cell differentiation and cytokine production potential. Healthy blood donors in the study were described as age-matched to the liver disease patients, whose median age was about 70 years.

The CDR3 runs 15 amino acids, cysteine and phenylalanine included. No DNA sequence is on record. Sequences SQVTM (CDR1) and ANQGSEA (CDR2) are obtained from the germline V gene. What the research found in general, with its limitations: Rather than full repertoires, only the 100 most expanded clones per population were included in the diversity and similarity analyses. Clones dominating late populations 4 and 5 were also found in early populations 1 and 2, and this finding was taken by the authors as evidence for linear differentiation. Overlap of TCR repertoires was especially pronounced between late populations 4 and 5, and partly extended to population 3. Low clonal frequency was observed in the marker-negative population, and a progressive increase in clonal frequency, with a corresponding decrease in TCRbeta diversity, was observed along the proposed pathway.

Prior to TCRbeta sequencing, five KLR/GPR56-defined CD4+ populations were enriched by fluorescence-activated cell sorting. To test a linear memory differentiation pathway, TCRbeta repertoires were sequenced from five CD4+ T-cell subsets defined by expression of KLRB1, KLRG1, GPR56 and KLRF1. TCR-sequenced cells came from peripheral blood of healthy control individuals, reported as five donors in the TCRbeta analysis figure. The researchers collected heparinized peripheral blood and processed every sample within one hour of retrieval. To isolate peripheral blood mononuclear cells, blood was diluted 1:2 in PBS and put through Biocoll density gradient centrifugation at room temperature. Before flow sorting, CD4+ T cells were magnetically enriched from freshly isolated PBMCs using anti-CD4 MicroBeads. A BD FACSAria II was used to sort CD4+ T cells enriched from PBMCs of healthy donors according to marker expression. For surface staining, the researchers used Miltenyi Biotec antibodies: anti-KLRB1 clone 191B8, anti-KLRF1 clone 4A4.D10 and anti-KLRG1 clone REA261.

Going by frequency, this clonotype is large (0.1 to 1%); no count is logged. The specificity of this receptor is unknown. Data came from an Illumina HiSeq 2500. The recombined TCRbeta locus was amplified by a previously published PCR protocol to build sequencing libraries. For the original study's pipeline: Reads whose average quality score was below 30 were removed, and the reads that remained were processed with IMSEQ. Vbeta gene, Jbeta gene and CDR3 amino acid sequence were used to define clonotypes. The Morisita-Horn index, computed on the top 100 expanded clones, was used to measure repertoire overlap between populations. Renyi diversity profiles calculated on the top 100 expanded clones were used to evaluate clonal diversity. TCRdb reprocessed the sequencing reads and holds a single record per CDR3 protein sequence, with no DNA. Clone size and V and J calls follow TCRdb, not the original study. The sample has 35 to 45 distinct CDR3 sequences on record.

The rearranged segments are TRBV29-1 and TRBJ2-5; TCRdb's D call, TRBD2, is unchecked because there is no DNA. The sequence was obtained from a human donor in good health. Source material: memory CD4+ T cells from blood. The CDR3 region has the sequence CSVEDAAGRSETQYF.